This paragraph covers one T cell receptor (beta chain) sequence. Antigen specificity is unknown. The CDR3 spans 12 residues. Germline values: CDR1 SGDLS, CDR2 YYNGEE. V gave up 0 bases and J gave up 6 bases, with 6 bases separating them. The source of the sample is a study of T cell responses to AZD1222 COVID-19 vaccine. General study findings and limits: Two AZD1222 administrations were followed by greater Spike-specific TCR breadth and depth.

Some clones are missing from TCRdb's copy, which holds only in-frame ones; the method was immunoSEQ multiplex PCR. The table records approximately 100,000 clones, more than 70% of them present only once. This receptor was identified in an adult in good health. The rearrangement joins TRBV9 to TRBJ1-1; D is undetermined. The sample consisted of peripheral blood, taken on day 0 of AZD1222 vaccination. CDR3 nucleotides: TGTGCCAGCAGCGTAGGGTCCTCTGAAGCTTTCTTT. It is translated as CASSVGSSEAFF.